The rows below give T cell receptor beta chains drawn from one sample of a study of cytomegalovirus exposure and HLA in healthy donors. Profiled with immunoSEQ multiplex PCR; TCRdb holds only in-frame clones, not every one. The sample carries about 170,000 clones, approximately 88% recorded once. What was sequenced was PBMCs. The receptors stem from a boy aged 2 to 9 in good health and CMV-seronegative. Both conserved end residues are part of each CDR3. A D gene is named only where the DNA matches it firmly. Some rows have no size entry. The others give once, few or many, or a class for an expanded clone.

j_call,d_call,v_call,clone_size,cdr3_nt,cdr3_aa
TRBJ1-2,.,TRBV6-4,.,TGTGCCAGCGTTCAGGGACTTGGCTACACCTTC,CASVQGLGYTF
TRBJ2-5,.,TRBV5-4,once,TGTGCCAGCAGCTTCGAGCGGATATCCGGCGAGACCCAGTACTTC,CASSFERISGETQYF
TRBJ2-1,TRBD1,TRBV6-5,.,TGTGCCAGTCGGACAGGGGGTAATTTAAATGAGCAGTTCTTC,CASRTGGNLNEQFF
TRBJ2-7,TRBD2,TRBV4-2,.,TGTGCCAGCAGCCGGGACCTAGCGGATCCCTACGAGCAGTACTTC,CASSRDLADPYEQYF
TRBJ2-5,TRBD1,TRBV30,.,TGTGCCTATACCAGGGGGACAGAGACCCAGTACTTC,CAYTRGTETQYF
TRBJ2-3,.,TRBV30,.,TGTGCCTGGAGTGTAGTTCTACTTGATACGCAGTATTTT,CAWSVVLLDTQYF
TRBJ2-1,TRBD2,TRBV25-1,.,TGTGCCAGCAGTTTTCCGGGACTAGCGGGGGCGAATGAGCAGTTCTTC,CASSFPGLAGANEQFF
TRBJ2-5,TRBD1,TRBV29-1,.,TGCAGCGTAGCCAAGGGGGCGTTACAGGAGACCCAGTACTTC,CSVAKGALQETQYF
TRBJ2-2,.,TRBV9,.,TGTGCCAGCAGCGTAGTGGCAGGGGCGAACACCGGGGAGCTGTTTTTT,CASSVVAGANTGELFF
TRBJ2-4,TRBD2,TRBV2,.,TGTGCCAGCAGTGCAAGCGGAGGGGCCCGGGGGGGAAACATTCAGTACTTC,CASSASGGARGGNIQYF
TRBJ2-3,.,TRBV11-3,once,TGTGCCAGCAGCTCCCGGGCGGGGGCCGCAGATACGCAGTATTTT,CASSSRAGAADTQYF
TRBJ1-6,.,TRBV2,.,TGTGCCAGCAGTGAAGCGAAACAGGGCCCGGGTTCACCCCTCCACTTT,CASSEAKQGPGSPLHF
TRBJ2-7,.,TRBV27,.,TGTGCCAGCAGTTTTACCTACGCCTCCTACGAGCAGTACTTC,CASSFTYASYEQYF
TRBJ2-5,TRBD2,TRBV30,.,TGTGCCTGGAGTGTACCGGCGGGGGGGCACCAAGAGACCCAGTACTTC,CAWSVPAGGHQETQYF
TRBJ2-1,TRBD2,TRBV29-1,.,TGCAGCGTTGAGCCGGGGGGACTATCGTACAATGAGCAGTTCTTC,CSVEPGGLSYNEQFF
TRBJ1-2,.,TRBV19,.,TGTGCCAGTACCCCGACGGGGGGCGGACCCTCTGACGGCTACACCTTC,CASTPTGGGPSDGYTF
TRBJ1-2,TRBD1,TRBV29-1,.,TGCAGCGTCGCTCGGACCGGGACAGGCTCTAGTCACACCTTC,CSVARTGTGSSHTF
TRBJ2-1,TRBD2,TRBV30,.,TGTGCCTGGAGTGTACGGACTAGCGGGGGTCGTGAGCAGTTCTTC,CAWSVRTSGGREQFF
TRBJ2-7,.,TRBV18,.,TGTGCCAGCTCACCACAGGCTAGCGAGAGCTTCTCCTACGAGCAGTACTTC,CASSPQASESFSYEQYF
TRBJ1-2,.,TRBV5-8,.,TGCGCCAGCAGCTTCGGGGGGCGAGATGGCTACACCTTC,CASSFGGRDGYTF
TRBJ2-5,TRBD2,TRBV5-1,.,TGCGCCAGCAGGGACGGAGCGGGAGGGCCGACTATTGACACCCAGTACTTC,CASRDGAGGPTIDTQYF
TRBJ2-5,TRBD2,TRBV7-2,.,TGTGCCAGCAGCTTAGTAGCGGGAGCAGCCCAAGAGACCCAGTACTTC,CASSLVAGAAQETQYF
TRBJ1-2,TRBD1,TRBV30,.,TGTGCCTGGAGGCTGTACTGGGGACAGGGGGGCGAGGAGTATGGCTACACCTTC,CAWRLYWGQGGEEYGYTF
TRBJ1-2,.,TRBV30,.,TGTGCCTGGAGTCCCGGGACACCCTATGGCTACACCTTC,CAWSPGTPYGYTF
TRBJ1-2,.,TRBV7-8,.,TGTGCCAGCAGCCAGAATAACTATGGCTACACCTTC,CASSQNNYGYTF
TRBJ1-1,TRBD1,TRBV6-1,.,TGTGCCAGCAGTACCCCGGACAGGGGCGCTGAAGCTTTCTTT,CASSTPDRGAEAFF
TRBJ2-5,.,TRBV7-9,.,TGTGCCAGCAGCTCCACGACAGGTCAAGAGACCCAGTACTTC,CASSSTTGQETQYF
TRBJ2-5,.,TRBV19,.,TGTGCCAGTAATCAAATGGGGGGACGGGAAGAGACCCAGTACTTC,CASNQMGGREETQYF
TRBJ1-2,.,TRBV7-9,.,TGTGCCAGCAGCCCCGACAGGCAGGCATCTGGCTACACCTTC,CASSPDRQASGYTF
TRBJ1-2,.,TRBV6-1,once,TGTGCCAGCAGTGAGGGTCAGGGGCGATACTATGGCTACACCTTC,CASSEGQGRYYGYTF
TRBJ1-1,.,TRBV18,once,TGTGCCAGCTCACATGGCAGGGACACTGAAGCTTTCTTT,CASSHGRDTEAFF
TRBJ2-1,TRBD2,TRBV5-1,once,TGCGCCAGCAGCCCCCCTACTAGCGGGAGTATAAATGAGCAGTTCTTC,CASSPPTSGSINEQFF
TRBJ1-1,.,TRBV6-5,few,TGTGCCAGCAGTTACCTTTCCCAGGGAAGGGGCACTGAAGCTTTCTTT,CASSYLSQGRGTEAFF
TRBJ1-5,TRBD1,TRBV6-5,.,TGTGCCAGCAGCCGACAGGGAATCAGCAATCAGCCCCAGCATTTT,CASSRQGISNQPQHF
TRBJ1-1,.,TRBV27,.,TGTGCCAGCAGTTTAAGGGGGAGGGAGGAAGCTTTCTTT,CASSLRGREEAFF
TRBJ2-1,.,TRBV4-1,.,TGCGCCAGCAGCCAAAAACGGGGGGCCTCCTACAATGAGCAGTTCTTC,CASSQKRGASYNEQFF
TRBJ2-5,TRBD2,TRBV19,once,TGTGCCAGTAGTATGACTAGCGGGGGACGGGAGACCCAGTACTTC,CASSMTSGGRETQYF
TRBJ1-2,.,TRBV15,once,TGTGCCACCAGCAGAGATGGACAGCTACTTAACTATGGCTACACCTTC,CATSRDGQLLNYGYTF
TRBJ2-2,TRBD2,TRBV9,.,TGTGCCAGCAGCGCGGGACTAGCGGGAGGATCGACCGGGGAGCTGTTTTTT,CASSAGLAGGSTGELFF
TRBJ2-2,TRBD2,TRBV19,few,TGTGCCAGTAGCTTAGCGGGAACTCAGGGGGAGCTGTTTTTT,CASSLAGTQGELFF
TRBJ2-2,TRBD1,TRBV19,.,TGTGCCAGTAGTCCCCGGACAGGGGGGACCGGGGAGCTGTTTTTT,CASSPRTGGTGELFF
TRBJ2-1,.,TRBV13,.,TGTGCCAGCAGCTTATTGCGACTGTCGATGAATGAGCAGTTCTTC,CASSLLRLSMNEQFF
TRBJ2-2,TRBD2,TRBV4-3,.,TGCGCCAGCAGCCAAGATATAGAGCGGGATCCCGGGGAGCTGTTTTTT,CASSQDIERDPGELFF
TRBJ2-7,.,TRBV5-4,.,TGTGCCAGCAGCGTGACAGGGGCCGGGAGGAATTACGAGCAGTACTTC,CASSVTGAGRNYEQYF
TRBJ1-3,.,TRBV9,.,TGTGCCAGCAGCGTTGACAGTTTCTCTGGAAACACCATATATTTT,CASSVDSFSGNTIYF
TRBJ2-5,TRBD2,TRBV6-4,.,TGTGCCAGCAGTCTGCGGGGGGGCGAACAAGAGACCCAGTACTTC,CASSLRGGEQETQYF
TRBJ1-2,.,TRBV27,.,TGTGCCAGCAGATTTTCCGGGACAAATAACTATGGCTACACCTTC,CASRFSGTNNYGYTF
TRBJ1-2,TRBD1,TRBV5-8,.,TGTGCCAGCAGCCTTTCGGGTCGACAGGGGGGCTACACCTTC,CASSLSGRQGGYTF
TRBJ1-4,TRBD1,TRBV27,.,TGTGCCAAAGACAGGGCGGGTGGTGAAAAACTGTTTTTT,CAKDRAGGEKLFF
TRBJ2-3,.,TRBV7-8,.,TGTGCCAGCAGCTCGAGAAATATAGCAGATACGCAGTATTTT,CASSSRNIADTQYF
TRBJ2-1,.,TRBV9,.,TGTGCCAGCAGCTTAGACAGTTACAATGAGCAGTTCTTC,CASSLDSYNEQFF
TRBJ1-2,.,TRBV2,.,TGTGCCAGCGGGCTCGCTGGGCCCTATGGCTACACCTTC,CASGLAGPYGYTF
TRBJ1-1,.,TRBV5-4,.,TGTGCCAGCTCAGCGGGACATATGAACACTGAAGCTTTCTTT,CASSAGHMNTEAFF
TRBJ2-3,TRBD2,TRBV9,.,TGTGCCAGCAGCGTAGAGAGCGGGAAGGATACGCAGTATTTT,CASSVESGKDTQYF
TRBJ2-1,.,TRBV10-2,.,TGCGCCAGCAATGGTCTTAACAGGGGGGGGAATGAGCAGTTCTTC,CASNGLNRGGNEQFF
TRBJ1-1,TRBD1,TRBV2,once,TGTGCCAACCGGACAGGAGATTTGAACACTGAAGCTTTCTTT,CANRTGDLNTEAFF
TRBJ2-7,TRBD2,TRBV11-3,.,TGTGCCAGCAGCTCCAACCAGCTAGCGGAGGGGTTCATTCCGGAGCAGTACTTC,CASSSNQLAEGFIPEQYF
TRBJ2-7,.,TRBV6-1,.,TGTGCCAGCAGTGAAGACCCGACATGGACCTACGAGCAGTACTTC,CASSEDPTWTYEQYF
TRBJ1-3,TRBD1,TRBV7-9,.,TGTGCCAGCAGCCAGGGACAGGGTGGTGGAAACACCATATATTTT,CASSQGQGGGNTIYF